The sequence of this TCR beta chain was determined in a study of blood T cell repertoires in COVID-19. This table comes from immunoSEQ multiplex PCR, and its TCRdb copy is limited to in-frame clones, with some not included. The sample holds some 350,000 clones, approximately 87% seen once. J lost 6 bases, V lost 9 bases, and 8 bases had no gene match. Germline-derived CDR1 and CDR2 are SGHTA and FQGNSA. The CDR3 is 13 residues long. The rearrangement links TRBV7-2 to TRBJ2-3; TRBD2 aligns across 8 bases. Sequencing was done on a sample of peripheral blood. This TCR was sampled from a woman aged 50 to 65 with COVID-19, enrolled during active disease. The CDR3 region has the DNA TGTGCCAGTCGAGCGGGAGTAGGTGATACGCAGTATTTT. It yields the protein CASRAGVGDTQYF.